One T cell receptor (beta chain) is described in this entry. Antigen unknown. This specimen comes from a study of response to subunit inactivated influenza vaccine. Per germline, CDR1 SGHKS and CDR2 YYEKEE (reference sequence). This CDR3 spans 14 amino acids. V was cut by 4 bases and J by 0 bases, with 11 bases left in between. Findings and caveats of the study: A suggestion made by the authors is that each seasonal influenza vaccination recruits few new T cells.

TCRdb itself ran the RT-PCR reads through MiXCR, one entry per CDR3 protein. This table holds roughly 170,000 distinct CDR3 sequences, 9.2% found once. This chain links TRBV5-5 with TRBJ2-7; no clear D. Specimen: non-naive T cells sorted from PBMCs, collected on the day of vaccination. The clonotype was recovered from a man aged 45-65 years who received an inactivated influenza vaccine. The CDR3 here is CASSTAPHSYEQYF. The CDR3 DNA reads as TGTGCCAGCAGCACCGCACCGCACTCCTACGAGCAGTACTTC.